One T cell receptor beta chain is described in this entry. The antigen remains undetermined. Sequenced by immunoSEQ multiplex PCR; TCRdb stores in-frame clones only, minus some. The table has approximately 61,000 clones, roughly nine tenths seen once; the top ten hold 18%. The source of the sample is a study of OX40 agonist ivuxolimab in advanced cancers. The V and J ends lost 3 bases and 4 bases, in that order; junction bases with no gene match: 3. From germline, CDR1 is MDHEN and CDR2 SYDVKM. The CDR3 sequence is 15 residues long. General observations from the study: Which antigen the expanded peripheral T cells recognized is unknown. Averaged across samples, CD8+ T cells carried more expanded clones than CD4+ did.

Samples of blood were obtained at baseline, on cycle 4 day 1, and on cycle 7 day 1. The chain joins TRBV28 to TRBJ2-2; TRBD1 matches 9 bases. The source was CD4+ or CD8+ T cells sorted from blood, collected in a trial of the OX40 agonist ivuxolimab. The sequence was collected from an adult with an advanced solid tumor such as melanoma, head and neck, liver or kidney cancer. The CDR3 DNA is TGTGCCAGCAGTTTGATGGACAGGGGCACCGGGGAGCTGTTTTTT. This translates into CASSLMDRGTGELFF. The full variable domain, with the rest looked up from reference TRBV28 and TRBJ2-2, is DVKVTQSSRYLVKRTGEKVFLECVQDMDHENMFWYRQDPGLGLRLIYFSYDVKMKEKGDIPEGYSVSREKKERFSLILESASTNQTSMYLCASSLMDRGTGELFFGEGSRLTVL.